This passage covers 10 T cell receptor beta chains from one sample sequenced in a study of cytomegalovirus exposure and HLA in healthy donors. The PCR contained 60 Vbeta and 13 Jbeta primers. Clones were sequenced by immunoSEQ multiplex PCR, and TCRdb holds only the in-frame ones, with some missing. The repertoire consists of roughly 100,000 clones, with 78% occurring once and the leading ten covering 1.3%. The sequencing input was PBMCs. The receptors come from a man aged 25-45 years in good health and CMV-seronegative.

The chain uses TRBV18 and TRBJ2-1, with 8 bases lining up with TRBD1. Germline trimming cut 6 bases from V and 9 bases from J; bases unmatched to any gene: 10. Per germline, CDR1 KGHSH and CDR2 LQKENI. This CDR3 contains 14 residues. The CDR3 coding sequence is TGTGCCAGCTCCAGGGGGCGCTTAGAGGGTGAGCAGTTCTTC. Its translation: CASSRGRLEGEQFF.

The chain has TRBV28 and TRBJ1-5; tentatively, D is TRBD1 (6 bases). This CDR3 has 15 amino acids. Germline CDR1 reads MDHEN; CDR2 reads SYDVKM. Between the trimmed V and J ends, which lost 5 bases and 1 base, there was a span of 12 bases. CDR3 sequence (DNA): TGTGCCAGCAGTAGGCAGGGGAGAAGCAATCAGCCCCAGCATTTT. The encoded protein is CASSRQGRSNQPQHF.

This chain connects TRBV4-3 to TRBJ2-3; weak D call: TRBD1 (7 bases). The CDR3 consists of 16 residues. The V end lost 2 bases, the J end lost 6 bases, and 18 bases lay between the germline ends. Germline loops: CDR1 LGHNA, CDR2 YSLEER. For the CDR3, the DNA is TGCGCCAGCAGCCAAATAGGAGGACAGGCGGGGGATACGCAGTATTTT. This gives the protein CASSQIGGQAGDTQYF.

J is TRBJ2-3 and V is TRBV5-1; TRBD1 aligns across 9 bases. CDR3 length: 16 amino acids. V lost 4 bases to trimming and J lost 3 bases; unmatched junction nucleotides: 9. The germline V gene has CDR1 SGHRS and CDR2 YFSETQ. The CDR3 DNA sequence: TGCGCCAGCAGCGGATACGGACAGGGGAGTACAGATACGCAGTATTTT. This translates into CASSGYGQGSTDTQYF. The full variable domain, its missing parts supplied by reference TRBV5-1 and TRBJ2-3, is KAGVTQTPRYLIKTRGQQVTLSCSPISGHRSVSWYQQTPGQGLQFLFEYFSETQRNKGNFPGRFSGRQFSNSRSEMNVSTLELGDSALYLCASSGYGQGSTDTQYFGPGTRLTVL.

J is TRBJ1-2 and V is TRBV6-5; the D is unclear. Per germline, CDR1 MNHEY and CDR2 SVGAGI. This CDR3 region has 14 residues. With 5 bases removed from V and 8 bases from J, the gap between germline ends came to 18 bases. The chain's CDR3 is CASSEITETRGYTF. CDR3 bases: TGTGCCAGCAGTGAAATTACTGAGACTAGGGGCTACACCTTC.

The chain joins TRBV6-5 to TRBJ1-4; D uncertain. The V end lost 5 bases, the J end lost 0 bases, and 7 bases lay between the germline ends. The CDR3 runs 14 residues. Germline lookup yields CDR1 MNHEY and CDR2 SVGAGI. The CDR3 sequence: CASSPSATNEKLFF. CDR3 nucleotides: TGTGCCAGCAGTCCATCGGCAACTAATGAAAAACTGTTTTTT.

The rearrangement uses TRBV30 and TRBJ1-4; tentative D call: TRBD1 (6 bases). CDR1 and CDR2 (germline): GTSNPN, SVGIG (reference sequence). V lost 4 bases and J 6 bases, leaving 15 bases between the germline ends. The CDR3 totals 14 residues. Written as DNA, the CDR3 is TGTGCCTGGAACACAGGGTTGGACGATGAAAAACTGTTTTTT. It is translated as CAWNTGLDDEKLFF.

V usage is TRBV7-8 and J usage is TRBJ2-5; D gene unclear. V lost 0 bases and J lost 7, with 12 bases in between. CDR1 and CDR2 from the germline V gene are SGHVS and FQNEAQ. There are 14 residues in the CDR3. The CDR3 here is CASSLARSPRTQYF. In nucleotides, the CDR3 is TGTGCCAGCAGCTTAGCCCGTAGCCCCAGGACCCAGTACTTC. Drawing the rest from reference TRBV7-8 and TRBJ2-5, the complete variable domain is GAGVSQSPRYKVAKRGQDVALRCDPISGHVSLFWYQQALGQGPEFLTYFQNEAQLDKSGLPSDRFFAERPEGSVSTLKIQRTQQEDSAVYLCASSLARSPRTQYFGPGTRLLVL.

This clone has just a few counts. V is TRBV7-7 and J is TRBJ2-5; D is possibly TRBD1 (5 bases). The CDR3 runs 15 residues. Trimming removed 1 base at V and 7 bases at J, with 16 bases between. From germline, CDR1 is SSHAT and CDR2 FNYEAQ (reference sequence). The CDR3 loop reads CASSLEGVGLGTQYF. The CDR3 DNA reads TGTGCCAGCAGCTTAGAGGGTGTGGGGCTGGGGACCCAGTACTTC.

The gene calls are TRBV7-2 and TRBJ1-5; 10 positions agree with TRBD1. Germline V gene lookup returns CDR1 SGHTA and CDR2 FQGNSA. Trimming at V came to 6 bases and at J to 3 bases, leaving 5 bases not matched to a gene. CDR3 length: 15 residues. Here the CDR3 DNA reads TGTGCCAGCAGTAAGGACAGGGGGAACAATCAGCCCCAGCATTTT. Residues: CASSKDRGNNQPQHF.